This entry features one T cell receptor (beta chain) sequence. This sample was taken from a study of T cell changes during pregnancy in multiple sclerosis. Germline values: CDR1 LGHNA, CDR2 YSLEER. V was clipped by 0 bases and J by 5 bases, with 16 bases between them. There are 17 residues in the CDR3. Clones were sequenced by immunoSEQ multiplex PCR, and TCRdb holds only the in-frame ones, with some missing. Of 85,000 to 100,000 clones listed, over 85% are singletons. The clonotype was recovered from a female donor with multiple sclerosis, enrolled in a pregnancy study. This rearrangement joins TRBV4-3 to TRBJ2-2, with a possible D match to TRBD1 (6 bases). The sample here was peripheral blood, taken after pregnancy. The CDR3 nucleotides are TGCGCCAGCAGCCAAGAGGCGGTCAGGGGAATAACCGGGGAGCTGTTTTTT. It encodes CASSQEAVRGITGELFF.